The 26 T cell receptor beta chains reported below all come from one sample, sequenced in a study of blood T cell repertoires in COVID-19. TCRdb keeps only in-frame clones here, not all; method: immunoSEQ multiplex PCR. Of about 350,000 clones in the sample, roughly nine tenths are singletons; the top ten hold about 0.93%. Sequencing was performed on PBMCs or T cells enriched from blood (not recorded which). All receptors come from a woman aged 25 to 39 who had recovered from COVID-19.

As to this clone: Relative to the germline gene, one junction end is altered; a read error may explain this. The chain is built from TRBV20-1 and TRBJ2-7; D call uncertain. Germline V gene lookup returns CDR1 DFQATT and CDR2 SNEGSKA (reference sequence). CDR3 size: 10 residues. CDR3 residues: CSASKPRKDF. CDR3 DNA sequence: TGCAGTGCTAGTAAGCCTAGGAAGGACTTC.

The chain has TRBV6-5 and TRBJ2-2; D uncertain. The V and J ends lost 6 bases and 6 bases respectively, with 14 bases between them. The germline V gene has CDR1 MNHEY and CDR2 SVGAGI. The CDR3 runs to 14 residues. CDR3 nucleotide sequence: TGTGCCAGCAGCTCACCGGGTCGGGCCGGGGAGCTGTTTTTT. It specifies CASSSPGRAGELFF.

The chain's CDR3 is CASIRRGEGLSYEQYF. CDR3 DNA: TGTGCCAGCATCCGAAGAGGGGAGGGGCTTTCCTACGAGCAGTACTTC. This chain connects TRBV5-5 to TRBJ2-7; 7 bases align to TRBD2. The CDR3 sequence is 16 residues long. Germline CDR1 SGHKS, CDR2 YYEKEE (reference sequence). V was clipped by 6 bases and J by 1 base; unmatched bases: 13. Using reference TRBV5-5 and TRBJ2-7 for the parts outside the CDR3, the full variable domain is DAGVTQSPTHLIKTRGQQVTLRCSPISGHKSVSWYQQVLGQGPQFIFQYYEKEERGRGNFPDRFSARQFPNYSSELNVNALLLGDSALYLCASIRRGEGLSYEQYFGPGTRLTVT.

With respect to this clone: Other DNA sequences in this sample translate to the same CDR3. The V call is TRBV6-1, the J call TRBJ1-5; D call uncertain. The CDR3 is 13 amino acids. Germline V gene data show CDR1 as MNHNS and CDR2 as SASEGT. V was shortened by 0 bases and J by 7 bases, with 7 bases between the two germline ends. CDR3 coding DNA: TGTGCCAGCAGTGAAGCGGGAGCCCAGCCCCAGCATTTT. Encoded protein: CASSEAGAQPQHF.

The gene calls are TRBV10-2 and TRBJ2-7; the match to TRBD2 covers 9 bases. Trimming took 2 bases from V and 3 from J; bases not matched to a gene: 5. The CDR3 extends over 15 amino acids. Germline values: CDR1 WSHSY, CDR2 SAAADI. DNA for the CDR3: TGCGCCAGCAGTGAGGGGCGGGGGGGCAGCTACGAGCAGTACTTC. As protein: CASSEGRGGSYEQYF.

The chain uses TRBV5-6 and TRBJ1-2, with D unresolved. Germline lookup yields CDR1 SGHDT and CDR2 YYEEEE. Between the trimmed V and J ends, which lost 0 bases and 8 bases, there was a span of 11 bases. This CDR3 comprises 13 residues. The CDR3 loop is CASSLVGSQGYTF. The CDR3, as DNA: TGTGCCAGCAGCTTGGTGGGGAGTCAAGGCTACACCTTC.

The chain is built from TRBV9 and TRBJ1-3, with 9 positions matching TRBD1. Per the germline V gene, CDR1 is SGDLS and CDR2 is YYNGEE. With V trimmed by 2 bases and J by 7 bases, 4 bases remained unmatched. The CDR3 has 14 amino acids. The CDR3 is CASSVRQGENTIYF. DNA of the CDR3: TGTGCCAGCAGCGTTCGACAGGGGGAGAACACCATATATTTT.

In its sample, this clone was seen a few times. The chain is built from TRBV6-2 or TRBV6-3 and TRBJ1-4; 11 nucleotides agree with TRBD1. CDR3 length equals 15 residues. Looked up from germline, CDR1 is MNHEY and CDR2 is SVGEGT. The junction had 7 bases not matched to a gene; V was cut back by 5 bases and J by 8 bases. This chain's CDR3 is CASSLWTGGDEKLFF. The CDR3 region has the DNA TGTGCCAGCAGTCTCTGGACAGGGGGCGACGAAAAACTGTTTTTT.

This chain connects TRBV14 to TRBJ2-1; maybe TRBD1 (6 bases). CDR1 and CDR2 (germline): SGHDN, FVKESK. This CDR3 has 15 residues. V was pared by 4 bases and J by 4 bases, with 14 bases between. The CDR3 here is CASSPPGHIYNEQFF. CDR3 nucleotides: TGTGCCAGCAGCCCACCGGGACATATTTACAATGAGCAGTTCTTC.

CDR3 amino acids: CASSISARGVGGSPLHF. CDR3 in DNA: TGTGCCAGTAGTATCTCGGCCAGGGGCGTTGGAGGTTCACCCCTCCACTTT. The chain couples TRBV19 to TRBJ1-6; tentative D call: TRBD1 (6 bases). Germline lookup yields CDR1 LNHDA and CDR2 SQIVND (reference sequence). The CDR3 spans 17 residues. Deletions cut 3 bases from V and 9 bases from J, with 21 bases between. The full variable domain, completed using reference TRBV19 and TRBJ1-6, is DGGITQSPKYLFRKEGQNVTLSCEQNLNHDAMYWYRQDPGQGLRLIYYSQIVNDFQKGDIAEGYSVSREKKESFPLTVTSAQKNPTAFYLCASSISARGVGGSPLHFGNGTRLTVT.

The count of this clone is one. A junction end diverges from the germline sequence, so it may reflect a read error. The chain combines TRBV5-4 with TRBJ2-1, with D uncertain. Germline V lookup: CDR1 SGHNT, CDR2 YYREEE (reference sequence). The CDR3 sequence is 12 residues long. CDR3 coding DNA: TGTGCCAGCAGCCTTTCCTTCAATGAGCAGTTCTTC. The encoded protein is CASSLSFNEQFF.

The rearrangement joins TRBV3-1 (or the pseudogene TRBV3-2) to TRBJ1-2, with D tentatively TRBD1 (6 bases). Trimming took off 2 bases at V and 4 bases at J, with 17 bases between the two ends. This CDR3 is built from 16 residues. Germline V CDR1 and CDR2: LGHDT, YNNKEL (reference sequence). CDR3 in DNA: TGTGCCAGCAGCCAATCGGGCGGGGGGCGCCTCTATGGCTACACCTTC. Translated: CASSQSGGGRLYGYTF.

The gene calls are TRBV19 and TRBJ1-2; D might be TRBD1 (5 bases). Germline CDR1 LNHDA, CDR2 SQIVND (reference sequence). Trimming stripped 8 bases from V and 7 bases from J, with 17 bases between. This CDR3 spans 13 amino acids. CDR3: CASGVDSTSGYTF. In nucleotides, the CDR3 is TGTGCCAGTGGAGTAGACAGTACGAGTGGCTACACCTTC.

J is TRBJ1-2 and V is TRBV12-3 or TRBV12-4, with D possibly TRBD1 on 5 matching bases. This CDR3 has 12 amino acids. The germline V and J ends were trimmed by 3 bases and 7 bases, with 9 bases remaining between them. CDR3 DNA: TGTGCCAGCAGTTTTAGGACAACTGGCTACACCTTC. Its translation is CASSFRTTGYTF.

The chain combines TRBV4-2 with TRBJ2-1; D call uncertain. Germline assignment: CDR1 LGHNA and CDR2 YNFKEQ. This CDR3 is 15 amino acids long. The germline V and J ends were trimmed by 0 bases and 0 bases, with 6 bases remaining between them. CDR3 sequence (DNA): TGTGCCAGCAGCCAAGATCTAGGCTCCTACAATGAGCAGTTCTTC. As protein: CASSQDLGSYNEQFF.

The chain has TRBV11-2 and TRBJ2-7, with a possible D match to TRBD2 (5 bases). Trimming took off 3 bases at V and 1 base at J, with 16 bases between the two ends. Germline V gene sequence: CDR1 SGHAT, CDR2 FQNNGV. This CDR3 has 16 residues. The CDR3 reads CASSFERGFGSYEQYF. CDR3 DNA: TGTGCCAGCAGCTTTGAACGGGGATTCGGATCCTACGAGCAGTACTTC.

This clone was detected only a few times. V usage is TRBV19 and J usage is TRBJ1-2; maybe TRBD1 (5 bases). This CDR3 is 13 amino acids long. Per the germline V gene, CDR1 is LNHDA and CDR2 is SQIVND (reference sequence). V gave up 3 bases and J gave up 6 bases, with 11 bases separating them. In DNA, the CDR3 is TGTGCCAGTAGTATTGTGGGGCCGGATGGCTACACCTTC. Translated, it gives CASSIVGPDGYTF.

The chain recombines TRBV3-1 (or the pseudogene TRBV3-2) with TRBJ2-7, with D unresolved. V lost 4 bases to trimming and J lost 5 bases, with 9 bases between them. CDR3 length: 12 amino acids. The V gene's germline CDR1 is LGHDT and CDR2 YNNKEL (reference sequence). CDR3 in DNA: TGTGCCAGCAGCCCGGCGGCAAACGAGCAGTACTTC. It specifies CASSPAANEQYF.

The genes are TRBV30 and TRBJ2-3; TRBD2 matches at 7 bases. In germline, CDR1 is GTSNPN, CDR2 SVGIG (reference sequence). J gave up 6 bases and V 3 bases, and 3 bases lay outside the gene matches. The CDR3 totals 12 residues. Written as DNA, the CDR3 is TGTGCCTGGAGCCCCGGGGGGGATACGCAGTATTTT. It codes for CAWSPGGDTQYF. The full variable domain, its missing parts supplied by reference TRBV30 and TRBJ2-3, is SQTIHQWPATLVQPVGSPLSLECTVEGTSNPNLYWYRQAAGRGLQLLFYSVGIGQISSEVPQNLSASRPQDRQFILSSKKLLLSDSGFYLCAWSPGGDTQYFGPGTRLTVL.

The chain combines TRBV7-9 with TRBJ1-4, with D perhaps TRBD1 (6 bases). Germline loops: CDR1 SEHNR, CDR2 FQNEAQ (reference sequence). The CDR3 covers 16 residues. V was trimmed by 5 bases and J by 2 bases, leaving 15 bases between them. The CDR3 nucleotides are TGTGCCAGCAGCCGAAACAGGGTTTCCACTAATGAAAAACTGTTTTTT. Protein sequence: CASSRNRVSTNEKLFF.

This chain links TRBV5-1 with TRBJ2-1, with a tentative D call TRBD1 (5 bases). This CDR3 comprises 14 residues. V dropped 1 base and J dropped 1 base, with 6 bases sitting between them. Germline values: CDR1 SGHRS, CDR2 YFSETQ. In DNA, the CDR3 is TGCGCCAGCAGCTTGTCAGGGTCCTACAATGAGCAGTTCTTC. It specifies CASSLSGSYNEQFF.

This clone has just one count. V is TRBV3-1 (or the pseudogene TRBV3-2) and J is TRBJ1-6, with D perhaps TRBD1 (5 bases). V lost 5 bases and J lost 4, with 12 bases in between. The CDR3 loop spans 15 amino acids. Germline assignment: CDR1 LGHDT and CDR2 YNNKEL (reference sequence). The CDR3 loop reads CASSSTRGYNSPLHF. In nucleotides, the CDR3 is TGTGCCAGCAGCTCCACAAGGGGTTATAATTCACCCCTCCACTTT.

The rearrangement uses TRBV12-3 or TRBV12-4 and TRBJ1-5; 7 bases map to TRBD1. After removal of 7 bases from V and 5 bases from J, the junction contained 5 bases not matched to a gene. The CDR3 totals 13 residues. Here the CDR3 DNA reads TGTGCCAGCATCCTTGACAGGGATCAGCCCCAGCATTTT. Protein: CASILDRDQPQHF.

Written as DNA, the CDR3 is TGCAGTGCTAGTATGGCAGGGCGACCGGAGCAGCCCCAGCATTTT. This gives the protein CSASMAGRPEQPQHF. The genes are TRBV20-1 and TRBJ1-5, with D perhaps TRBD1 (5 bases). V was pared by 3 bases and J by 7 bases, with 19 bases between. CDR3 length equals 15 residues. Germline CDR1 reads DFQATT; CDR2 reads SNEGSKA (reference sequence).

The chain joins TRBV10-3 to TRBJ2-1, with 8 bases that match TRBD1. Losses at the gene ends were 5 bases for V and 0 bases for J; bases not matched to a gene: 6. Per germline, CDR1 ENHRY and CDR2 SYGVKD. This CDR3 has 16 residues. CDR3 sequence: CAISSRDRSSYNEQFF. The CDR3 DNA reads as TGTGCCATCAGTTCCCGGGACAGGAGCTCCTACAATGAGCAGTTCTTC.

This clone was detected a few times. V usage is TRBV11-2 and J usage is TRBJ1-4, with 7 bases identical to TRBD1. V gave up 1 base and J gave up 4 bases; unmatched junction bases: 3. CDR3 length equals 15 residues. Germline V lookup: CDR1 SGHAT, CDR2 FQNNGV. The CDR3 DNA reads TGTGCCAGCAGCTTAGCCTCAGGGGGTAATGAAAAACTGTTTTTT. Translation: CASSLASGGNEKLFF.